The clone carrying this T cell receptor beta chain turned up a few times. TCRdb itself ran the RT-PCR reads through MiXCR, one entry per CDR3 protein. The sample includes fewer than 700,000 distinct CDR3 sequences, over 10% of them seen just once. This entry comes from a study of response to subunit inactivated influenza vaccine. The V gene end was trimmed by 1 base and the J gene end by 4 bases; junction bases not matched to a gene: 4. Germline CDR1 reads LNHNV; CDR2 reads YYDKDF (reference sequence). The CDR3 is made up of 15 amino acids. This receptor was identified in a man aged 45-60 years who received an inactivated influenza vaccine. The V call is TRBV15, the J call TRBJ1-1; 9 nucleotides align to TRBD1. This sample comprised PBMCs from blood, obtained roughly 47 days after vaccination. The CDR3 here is CATSRGGQGPTEAFF. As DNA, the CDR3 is TGTGCCACCAGCAGAGGGGGACAGGGCCCCACTGAAGCTTTCTTT.